This T cell receptor (beta chain) was identified during a study of identical twins. Study-wide results and caveats: In cord blood, abundant beta clonotypes had fewer insertions; memory showed no trend.

TCRdb analysed the 5' RACE reads with MiXCR anew, one entry per CDR3 protein. The sample lists about 280,000 distinct CDR3 sequences, about 8.9% occurring once. About this clonotype: Antigen: not known.

This CDR3 spans 13 amino acids. Trimming cost V 2 bases and J 1 base, with 7 bases left between them. In germline, CDR1 is SGHRS, CDR2 YFSETQ. The data were also submitted as part of a second study, on yellow fever vaccine responses in identical twins.

This chain joins TRBV5-1 and TRBJ2-7; D is possibly TRBD2 (5 bases). What was sequenced was memory (CD45RO+) T cells sorted from blood. The receptor comes from a woman younger than 30 in good health. Here the CDR3 reads CASSFGVSYEQYF. The CDR3 DNA reads TGCGCCAGCAGCTTCGGGGTATCCTACGAGCAGTACTTC.